The source of this T cell receptor beta chain is a study of T cell repertoires in cytomegalovirus infection. As for the study in general: TCR beta signatures that were public indicated CMV infection and matching HLA type. General study points: It was HLA-C-restricted CMV-specific TCR beta clonotypes that dominated the response ex vivo. Identification of carriers of CMV plus the relevant HLA was performed using cumulative public TCR beta family frequency.

The length of the CDR3 is 16 residues. V lost 5 bases and J lost 0, with 16 bases in between. Germline CDR1 is SGHVS and CDR2 is FNYEAQ. TCRdb called the reads again in MiXCR, with one record for every CDR3 protein. The data show 300,000 or so distinct CDR3 sequences, roughly 26% seen once. This clonotype was recorded at least ten times. Its target is unknown. The genes are TRBV7-6 and TRBJ2-5; tentatively, D is TRBD2 (6 bases). This TCR derives from a human donor in good health (CMV status not recorded). Some clones in this sample may be carry-over from other donors' samples. The source material was PBMCs. CDR3 DNA sequence: TGTGCCAGCAGCCCCGCCCGACTAGTCTACCAAGAGACCCAGTACTTC. Protein product: CASSPARLVYQETQYF.